Presented here are 8 T cell receptor beta chains from one specimen sequenced in a study of human T cells and chemical hapten exposure. TCRdb re-derived calls from the RACE reads in MiXCR, one entry per CDR3 protein. Of 350,000 to 400,000 distinct CDR3 sequences listed, roughly 5% are singletons. Time point defined: pre-sensitization, week 0. Treatment specified: therapeutic diphenylcyclopropenone sensitization with weekly scalp DPC. Sequencing was performed on whole blood, taken in connection with sensitization to the hapten diphenylcyclopropenone (DPC). These receptors all stem from a woman aged 45-65 years with alopecia areata. Some clones in this sample may be carry-over from other donors' samples.

This clonotype was seen at least ten times. The chain employs TRBV12-3 or TRBV12-4 and TRBJ2-4, with a possible D match to TRBD1 (5 bases). The ends were cut back, 2 bases at V and 6 bases at J, with 11 bases in the middle. This CDR3 has 14 residues. The CDR3 region has the DNA TGTGCCAGCAGTTTACAGGCAGGGATAAACATTCAGTACTTC. Its translation is CASSLQAGINIQYF.

This clonotype was detected only a few times. The rearrangement uses TRBV5-1 and TRBJ2-2; TRBD1 matches at 8 bases. The V gene's germline CDR1 is SGHRS and CDR2 YFSETQ. The CDR3 covers 15 residues. V lost 4 bases and J lost 6; bases outside the gene matches: 8. In nucleotides, the CDR3 is TGCGCCAGCAGCCAAGGACAGGGTGGCGCCGGGGAGCTGTTTTTT. It is translated as CASSQGQGGAGELFF.

This clonotype has more than one count but fewer than ten. J is TRBJ1-1 and V is TRBV28; TRBD1 agrees at 8 bases. The CDR3 sequence is 14 residues long. Germline V gives CDR1 MDHEN, CDR2 SYDVKM. Unmatched junction bases numbered 9, after V lost 2 bases and J lost 10 bases. In nucleotides, the CDR3 is TGTGCCAGCAGTTTAATGACAGGGGAGACGGGAGCTTTCTTT. This sequence encodes CASSLMTGETGAFF.

The chain has TRBV29-1 and TRBJ2-7, with TRBD1 matching over 11 bases. The CDR3 has 12 amino acids. V lost 4 bases to trimming and J lost 6 bases; unmatched junction nucleotides: 2. From germline, CDR1 is SQVTM and CDR2 ANQGSEA. The CDR3 bases are TGCAGCGTTGCTGGGACAGGGGGCGAGCAGTACTTC. Translation: CSVAGTGGEQYF.

The table lists this clonotype with a few counts. The DNA of the CDR3 is TGTGCCAGCAGCCAAGCACTAGCGGGAGAGCAGTACTTC. It translates to CASSQALAGEQYF. The V and J genes are TRBV14 and TRBJ2-7; TRBD2 agrees at 10 bases. The germline CDR1 and CDR2 sequences are SGHDN and FVKESK. The CDR3 sequence is 13 residues long. V dropped 1 base and J dropped 7; count of bases not matched to a gene: 1.

About this clonotype itself: No conserved phenylalanine or tryptophan ends this CDR3, so it is likely a read error. The chain couples TRBV9 to TRBJ2-7, with 7 bases matching TRBD1. V was clipped by 0 bases and J by 0 bases; unmatched bases: 6. The germline V gene has CDR1 SGDLS and CDR2 YYNGEE. There are 16 residues in the CDR3. The CDR3 region is CASSVAVGTDSYEQYL. CDR3 bases: TGTGCCAGCAGCGTAGCGGTCGGGACAGACTCCTACGAGCAGTACTTA.

This clonotype was counted a few times. The CDR3 DNA is TGTGCCACCAGCAGCTACGGGACCTCGTCGATGGACTCCCGAACTGGGGCCAACGTCCTGACTTTC. Its translation is CATSSYGTSSMDSRTGANVLTF. This rearrangement joins TRBV15 to TRBJ2-6; D is possibly TRBD1 or TRBD2 (5 bases each). The CDR3 extends over 22 amino acids. V lost 3 bases, J lost 2 bases, and 29 bases lay in between. Germline assignment: CDR1 LNHNV and CDR2 YYDKDF (reference sequence).

This clonotype has a count of ten or more. The chain is built from TRBV27 and TRBJ2-7; TRBD2 matches at 9 bases. V lost 3 bases to trimming and J lost 4 bases; unmatched junction nucleotides: 7. Germline CDR1 reads MNHEY; CDR2 reads SMNVEV (reference sequence). This CDR3 has 15 amino acids. CDR3 protein: CASSLVTSGEYEQYF. DNA of the CDR3: TGTGCCAGCAGTTTGGTGACTAGCGGAGAGTACGAGCAGTACTTC.